This TCR beta chain was observed in a study of blood T cell repertoires in COVID-19. The wider study: Samples of COVID-19 (acute and convalescent) were obtained from the United States, Italy and Spain.

Produced via immunoSEQ multiplex PCR; TCRdb's table is partial and in-frame only. This table holds about 480,000 clones, nearly 90% found once. This CDR3 is 14 amino acids long. V gave up 3 bases and J gave up 3 bases, with 11 bases separating them. Germline CDR1 reads MRHNA; CDR2 reads SNTAGT. The study assigned cohorts using participant-reported clinical history. The source of this sequence is a woman aged 18-29 years with acute COVID-19. The sequencing input was PBMCs or T cells enriched from blood (not recorded which). The chain recombines TRBV6-4 with TRBJ1-2; no clear D. CDR3 in amino acids: CASSEQVGDYGYTF. In DNA, the CDR3 is TGTGCCAGCAGTGAGCAGGTCGGGGACTATGGCTACACCTTC.